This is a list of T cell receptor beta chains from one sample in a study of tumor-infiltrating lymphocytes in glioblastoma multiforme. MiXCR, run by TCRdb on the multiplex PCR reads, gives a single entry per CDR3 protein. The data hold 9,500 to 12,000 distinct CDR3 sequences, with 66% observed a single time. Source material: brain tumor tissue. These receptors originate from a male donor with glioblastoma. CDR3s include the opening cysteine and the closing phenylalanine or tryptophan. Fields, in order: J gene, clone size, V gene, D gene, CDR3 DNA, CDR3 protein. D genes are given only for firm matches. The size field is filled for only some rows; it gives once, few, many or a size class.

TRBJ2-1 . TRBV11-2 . TGTACCAGCAGCTTAGATAGGCGGAATAAGCAGTTCTTC CTSSLDRRNKQFF
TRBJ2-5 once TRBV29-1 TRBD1 TGCAGCGTTGAAACCGGGACAGGGGGCTATGAGACCCAGTACTTC CSVETGTGGYETQYF
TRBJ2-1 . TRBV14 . TGTGCCAGCAGCAGGATAGCCCCAGGCACCCAGTTCTTC CASSRIAPGTQFF
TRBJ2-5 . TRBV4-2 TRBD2 TGTGCCAGCAGCCCAGTAGCGGGTCCTCAAGAGACCCAGTACTTC CASSPVAGPQETQYF
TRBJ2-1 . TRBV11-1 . TGTGCCAGCAGCTTTGGGCGAGACTCCTACAATGAGCAGTTCTTC CASSFGRDSYNEQFF
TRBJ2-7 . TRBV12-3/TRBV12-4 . TGTGCAAGCAGTCGGGGACTCTCCTCCTACGAGCAGTACTTC CASSRGLSSYEQYF
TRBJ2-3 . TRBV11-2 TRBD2 TGTGCCAGCAGCTCGGGGGGATGGGCGGATACGCTGTATTTT CASSSGGWADTLYF
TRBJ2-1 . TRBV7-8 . TGTGCCAGCTCTCTCCAGAGCTCCTACAATGAGCAGTCCTTC CASSLQSSYNEQSF
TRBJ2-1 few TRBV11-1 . TGTGCCAGCAGCTTAGGCCACTGGTTTGGGCAGTTCTTC CASSLGHWFGQFF
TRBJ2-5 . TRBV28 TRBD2 TGTGTCAGCAGTAAACCGAGACTAGCGGGACAAGAGACCCAGTACTTC CVSSKPRLAGQETQYF
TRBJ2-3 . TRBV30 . TGTGACTGGAGTGTGGGGGGGCAGTCGGAAACGCAGTATTTT CDWSVGGQSETQYF
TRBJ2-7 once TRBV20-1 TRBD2 TGCAGAGCTAGCGGACACCCAACCTCCTACGAGCAGTACTTC CRASGHPTSYEQYF
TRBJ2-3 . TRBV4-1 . TGCGCCAGCAGCCAAGCGAAGTCCACAGATACGCAGTATTTT CASSQAKSTDTQYF
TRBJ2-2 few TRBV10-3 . TGTGCCATCAGTGAGGCATCCTTGGGTGACGGGGAGCTGTTTTTT CAISEASLGDGELFF
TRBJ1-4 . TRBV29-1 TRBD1 TGCAGCGTTGGGACAGGGGGGGCTAATGAAAAGCTGGTTTTT CSVGTGGANEKLVF
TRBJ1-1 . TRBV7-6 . TGTGCCAGCAGCTTAGTTGGCCAGGGCACTGAAGCTTTCTTT CASSLVGQGTEAFF
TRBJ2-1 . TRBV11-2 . TGTGCCAGCAGCTTAGATCGAGGGACTGAGCAGTTCTTC CASSLDRGTEQFF
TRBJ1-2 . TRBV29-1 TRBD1 TGCAGCGTTGAAGAGGGAACAGGGGGCAAAGACATCTTC CSVEEGTGGKDIF
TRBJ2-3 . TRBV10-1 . TGCGCCAGCAGTGAGTCAAGCCGGAACACAGATACGTGGTATTTT CASSESSRNTDTWYF
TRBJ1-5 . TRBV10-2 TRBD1 TGCGGCAGACCCTTGGCGACAGGGGATCAGCCCCAGCATTTT CGRPLATGDQPQHF
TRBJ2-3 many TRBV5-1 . TGCGCCAGCAGCTTGGCTATCCCCCAGGGAGATACGCAGTATTTT CASSLAIPQGDTQYF
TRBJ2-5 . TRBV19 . TGTGCCAGTAGTATACGCACAGGGAAGGGAGAGACCCAGTACTTC CASSIRTGKGETQYF
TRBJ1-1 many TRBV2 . TGTGCCAGCCACAGCCCAATGAACACTGAAGCTTTCTTT CASHSPMNTEAFF
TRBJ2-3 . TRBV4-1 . TGCGCTAGCGGCCAAGAAGGAGGAGGGGGGACAGATACGCAGTATTTT CASGQEGGGGTDTQYF
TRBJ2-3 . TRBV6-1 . TGTGCCAGCAGTGAATTAAGGGGGGCCGGCACAGATACGCAGTATTTT CASSELRGAGTDTQYF
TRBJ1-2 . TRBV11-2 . TGTGCCTGGAGCTCAGGCTTAGGAGGCTACATCTTC CAWSSGLGGYIF
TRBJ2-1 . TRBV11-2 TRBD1 TGTGCCAGCAGCTTACCCGGACAGGAAAGGCCCTACAATGAGCAGTTCTTC CASSLPGQERPYNEQFF
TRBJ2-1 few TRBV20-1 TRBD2 TGCAGTGCTAGTAGCCGGTCTAGCGGGAGGAATGAGCAGTTCTTC CSASSRSSGRNEQFF
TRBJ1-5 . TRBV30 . TGTGCCTGGAGTGCCCGGATAGGGGGATGTCAGCCCCAGCATTTT CAWSARIGGCQPQHF
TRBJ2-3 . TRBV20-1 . TGCAGTGTTAGTACAAGGTTGCAGCCCCAGTATTTT CSVSTRLQPQYF
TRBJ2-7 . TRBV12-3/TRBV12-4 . TGTGCCAGCAGTTTAACGGGCGAGCAGTACTTC CASSLTGEQYF
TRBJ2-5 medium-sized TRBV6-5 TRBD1 TGTGCCAGCAGTCTAGACGGGACAGGGGGAGAGACCCAGTACTTC CASSLDGTGGETQYF
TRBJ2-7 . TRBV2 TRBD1 TGTGCCAGCAATTCCGGGACAGCTCACTCCTACGAGCAGTACTTC CASNSGTAHSYEQYF
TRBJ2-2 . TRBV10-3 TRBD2 TGTGCCATCAGAAGCGGGAGAGGGCCGAGCACCGGGGAGCTGTTTTTT CAIRSGRGPSTGELFF
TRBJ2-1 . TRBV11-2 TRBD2 TGTGCCAGCAGCCCTGAATTAGCGGGAGACAATGAGCAGTTCTTC CASSPELAGDNEQFF
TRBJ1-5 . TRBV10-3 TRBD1 TGTGCCGTGGGGGACAGGACTTTGCAGCCCCAGCATTTT CAVGDRTLQPQHF
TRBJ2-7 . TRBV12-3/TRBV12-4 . TGTGCCAGCAGCCCCAACGGGAGAGGGTACGAGCAGTACTTC CASSPNGRGYEQYF
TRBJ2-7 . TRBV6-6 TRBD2 TGTGCCAGCAGTACCCCTGTGCTAGCGGGGGACACCTACGAGCAGTACTTC CASSTPVLAGDTYEQYF
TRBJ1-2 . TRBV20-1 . TGCAGTGATAGAGAAGGATTCGACGGCTACACCTTC CSDREGFDGYTF
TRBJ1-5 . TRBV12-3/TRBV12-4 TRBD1 TGTGCCAGTAATGCGACAGGGATGGTGCCCCAGCATTTT CASNATGMVPQHF
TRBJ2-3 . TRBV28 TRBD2 TGTGCCAGCAGTAGGACGGGAGGAAGCACAGATATGCACTATTTT CASSRTGGSTDMHYF
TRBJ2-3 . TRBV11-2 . TGTGCCAGCAGCCCGAGACAGTTCACAGATACGCAGTATTTT CASSPRQFTDTQYF
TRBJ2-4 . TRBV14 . TGTACCAGCAGCCAAGCGGGACATTTAGCCGAAAACATTCAGTACTTC CTSSQAGHLAENIQYF
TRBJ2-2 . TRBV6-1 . TGTGCCAGCAGGAGGGACGGACTCACCGGGGAGCTGTTTTTT CASRRDGLTGELFF
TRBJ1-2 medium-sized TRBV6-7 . TGTGCCAGCAGTCTTCCACAGGGATCACCTGGCTACACCTTC CASSLPQGSPGYTF
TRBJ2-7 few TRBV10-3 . TGTGCCATCAGTGGGTATTCACACGAGCAGTACTTC CAISGYSHEQYF
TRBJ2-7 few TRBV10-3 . TGTGCCATCAGTGGCGGGTTGGGCGAGCAGTACTTC CAISGGLGEQYF
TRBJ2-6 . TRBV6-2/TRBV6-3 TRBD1 TGTGCCAGCAGTGGGGACAGGGCTGGGGCCAACGTCCTGACTTTC CASSGDRAGANVLTF
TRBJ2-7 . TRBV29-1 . TGCAGCGTTTATCTCCCGGACAGCGCTTACGAGCAGTATTTC CSVYLPDSAYEQYF
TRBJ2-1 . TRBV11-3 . TGTGCCAACAGTTCAAAGGGGGAGGGTGAGCAGTTCTTC CANSSKGEGEQFF
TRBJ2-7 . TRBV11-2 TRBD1 TGTGCCAGCAGTCGACAGGGGCACGAGCAGTACTTC CASSRQGHEQYF